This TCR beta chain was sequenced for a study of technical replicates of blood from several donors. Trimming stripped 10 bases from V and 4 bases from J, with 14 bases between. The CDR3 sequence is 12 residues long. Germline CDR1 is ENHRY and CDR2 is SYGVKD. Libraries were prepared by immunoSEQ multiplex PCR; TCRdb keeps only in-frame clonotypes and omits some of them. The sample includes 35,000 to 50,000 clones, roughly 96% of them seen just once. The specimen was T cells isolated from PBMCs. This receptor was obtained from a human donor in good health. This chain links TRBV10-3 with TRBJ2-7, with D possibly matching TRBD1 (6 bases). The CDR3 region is CATNIGGYEQYF. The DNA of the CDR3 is TGTGCCACTAATATAGGGGGATACGAGCAGTACTTC.